The TCR beta chain described here comes from a study of T cell responses to AZD1222 COVID-19 vaccine. Across the study: Second-dose intervals near 4 or 12 weeks were combined. Study results and limitations: There were vaccine-associated CD4 TCRs across spike, dominant at 160-218 and 743-854. The study found Spike-specific TCR breadth and depth rose after two AZD1222 doses. Seropositive at baseline were only a handful of AZD1222 recipients.

Some clones are missing from TCRdb's copy, which holds only in-frame ones; the method was immunoSEQ multiplex PCR. Of roughly 140,000 clones listed, about 93% are singletons. With respect to this clone: Its specificity is not known.

The CDR3 sequence is 14 residues long. The germline V gene has CDR1 KGHSH and CDR2 LQKENI. V was shortened by 4 bases and J by 3 bases, with 12 bases between the two germline ends. The sequence was collected from an adult in good health. V and J are TRBV18 and TRBJ1-2; possibly TRBD1 for D (5 bases). Specimen: peripheral blood, collected on day 0 of AZD1222 vaccination. The CDR3 loop reads CASSLYDSDYGYTF. CDR3 coding DNA: TGTGCCAGCTCACTGTATGACAGTGACTATGGCTACACCTTC.